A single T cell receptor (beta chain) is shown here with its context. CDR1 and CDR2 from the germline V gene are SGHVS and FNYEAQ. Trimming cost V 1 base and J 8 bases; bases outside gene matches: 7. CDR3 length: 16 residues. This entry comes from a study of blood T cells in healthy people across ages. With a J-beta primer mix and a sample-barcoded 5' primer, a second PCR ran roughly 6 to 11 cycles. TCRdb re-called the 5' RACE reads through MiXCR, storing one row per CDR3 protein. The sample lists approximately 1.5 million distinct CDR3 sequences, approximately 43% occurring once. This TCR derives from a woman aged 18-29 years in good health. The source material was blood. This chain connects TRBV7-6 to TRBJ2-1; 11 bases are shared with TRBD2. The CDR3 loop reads CASSLGTSGSLDEQFF. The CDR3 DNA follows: TGTGCCAGCAGCTTAGGTACTAGCGGGAGCTTGGATGAGCAGTTCTTC.